The clone carrying this TCR beta chain was seen just once. Its antigen is still unknown. Germline is not matched at one junction end, which may reflect a read error. This CDR3 has 10 amino acids. Germline CDR1 and CDR2: MNHEY and SMNVEV (reference sequence). This specimen belongs to a study of STAT5B mutations in CD4+ large granular lymphocyte leukemia. For the study at large: The CDR3 'QG' motif was associated with a particular HLA allele among healthy donors.

Findings and limits, study-wide: Patient CD4-sorted repertoires stayed more clonal than healthy ones after leukemic-clone removal.

The survey-level immunoSEQ assay was used. In the authors' workflow: The detection floor for productive clonotype frequency was 2.59 x 10-5. Assay: immunoSEQ multiplex PCR; the TCRdb copy retains only in-frame clones and omits some. The V and J calls and clone size are taken from that table; D and trimming were inferred from the DNA. The sample consists of 35,000 to 40,000 clones, 85% of them appearing once. The receptor's source is a human donor in good health. The chain combines TRBV27 with TRBJ2-7; 10 positions match TRBD1. The source material was CD4+ T cells from blood buffy coats. In DNA, the CDR3 is TGTGCCAGCAAAAGGACAGGGGGGAACTTC. The encoded protein is CASKRTGGNF.